Below are 5 T cell receptor beta chains sequenced from a single sample in a study of blood T cell repertoires in COVID-19. The table came from immunoSEQ multiplex PCR; TCRdb's copy has only in-frame clones and leaves some out. This sample has almost 250,000 clones, with 85% to 90% found just once. Sample: PBMCs or T cells enriched from blood (not recorded which). The source is a young woman who had recovered from COVID-19.

This chain links TRBV7-9 with TRBJ1-2; 8 bases fit TRBD1. V was pared by 5 bases and J by 5 bases, with 13 bases of the junction left unmatched. The CDR3 is 16 residues long. Germline-derived CDR1 and CDR2 are SEHNR and FQNEAQ (reference sequence). CDR3 residues: CASSPPGQGGPYGYTF. For the CDR3, the DNA is TGTGCCAGCAGCCCGCCTGGACAGGGTGGCCCTTATGGCTACACCTTC.

The rearrangement links TRBV3-1 (or the pseudogene TRBV3-2) to TRBJ2-3, with 7 nucleotides matching TRBD2. After removal of 1 base from V and 6 bases from J, the junction contained 4 bases not matched to a gene. In germline, CDR1 is LGHDT, CDR2 YNNKEL (reference sequence). The CDR3 is made up of 14 amino acids. This CDR3 reads CASSQGGRGDTQYF. CDR3 in DNA: TGTGCCAGCAGCCAAGGAGGGCGGGGGGATACGCAGTATTTT.

The chain carries TRBV4-3 and TRBJ2-1, with 8 bases lining up with TRBD2. The CDR3 totals 17 residues. The germline V gene has CDR1 LGHNA and CDR2 YSLEER. V dropped 1 base and J dropped 0; count of bases not matched to a gene: 5. CDR3 residues: CASSQGGGRHSYNEQFF. As DNA, the CDR3 is TGCGCCAGCAGCCAAGGTGGCGGGAGGCACTCCTACAATGAGCAGTTCTTC.

The chain recombines TRBV7-8 with TRBJ1-1, with a possible D match to TRBD1 (5 bases). There are 16 residues in the CDR3. V was trimmed by 5 bases and J by 0 bases, leaving 16 bases between them. Germline V gene data show CDR1 as SGHVS and CDR2 as FQNEAQ. The CDR3 sequence: CASSNWGGTMNTEAFF. The CDR3 nucleotides read TGTGCCAGCAGCAATTGGGGCGGTACAATGAACACTGAAGCTTTCTTT.

The chain carries TRBV7-3 and TRBJ1-1, with D possibly matching TRBD1 (6 bases). Trimming removed 5 bases at V and 5 bases at J, with 21 bases between. The CDR3 totals 16 residues. CDR1 and CDR2 (germline): SGHTA, FQGTGA. The DNA of the CDR3 is TGTGCCAGCAGCACACAAGGGGGTCGGGGAGGGACTGAAGCTTTCTTT. It codes for CASSTQGGRGGTEAFF.